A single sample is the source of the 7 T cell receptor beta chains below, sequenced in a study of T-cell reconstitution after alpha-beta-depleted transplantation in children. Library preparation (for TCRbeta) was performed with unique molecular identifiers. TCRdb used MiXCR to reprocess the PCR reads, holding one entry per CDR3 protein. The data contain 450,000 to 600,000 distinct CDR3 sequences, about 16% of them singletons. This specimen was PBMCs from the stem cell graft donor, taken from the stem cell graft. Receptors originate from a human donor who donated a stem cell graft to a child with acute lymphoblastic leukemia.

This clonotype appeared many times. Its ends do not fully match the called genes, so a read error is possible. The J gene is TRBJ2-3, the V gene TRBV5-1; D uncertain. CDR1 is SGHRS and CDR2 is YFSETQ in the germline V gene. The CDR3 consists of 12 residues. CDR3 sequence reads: CASSLPADTQYF. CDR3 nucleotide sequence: TGTGCCAGCAGCCTACCCGCTGATACGCAGTATTTT.

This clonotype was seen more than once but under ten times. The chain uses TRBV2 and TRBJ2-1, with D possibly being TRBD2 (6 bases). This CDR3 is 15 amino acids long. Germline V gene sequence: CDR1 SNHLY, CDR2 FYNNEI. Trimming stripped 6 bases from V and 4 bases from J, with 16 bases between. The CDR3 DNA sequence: TGTGCCAGCAGCAGCCCCACCCGGGGGTACAATGAGCAGTTCTTC. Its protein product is CASSSPTRGYNEQFF.

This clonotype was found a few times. As DNA, the CDR3 is TGTGCCATCAGTGTAATAGCGGGAGGAGAGACCCAGTACTTC. Amino acid sequence: CAISVIAGGETQYF. The genes are TRBV10-3 and TRBJ2-5, with TRBD2 matching over 10 bases. The ends lost 4 bases at V and 4 bases at J; junction bases unmatched: 3. The germline gives CDR1 ENHRY, CDR2 SYGVKD. The CDR3 has 14 amino acids.

As DNA, the CDR3 is TGCAGCGTAGACCCGGGCCGGGGGTTGACTGAAGCTTTCTTT. Amino acid sequence: CSVDPGRGLTEAFF. The V call is TRBV29-1, the J call TRBJ1-1; the D gene is possibly TRBD1 (5 bases). The CDR3 has 14 amino acids. Germline CDR1 SQVTM, CDR2 ANQGSEA. Trimming left V 6 bases short and J 5 bases short, with 19 bases between.

The DNA of the CDR3 is TGTGCCAGCAGTGTAGTGATCAATCAGCCCCAGCATTTT. It yields the protein CASSVVINQPQHF. The chain couples TRBV12-3 or TRBV12-4 to TRBJ1-5; D gene ambiguous. The ends were cut back, 5 bases at V and 3 bases at J, with 8 bases in the middle. CDR3 size: 13 residues.

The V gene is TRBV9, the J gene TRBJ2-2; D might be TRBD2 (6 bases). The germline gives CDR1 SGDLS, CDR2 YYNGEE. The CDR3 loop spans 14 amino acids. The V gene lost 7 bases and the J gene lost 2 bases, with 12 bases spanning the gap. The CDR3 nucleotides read TGTGCCAGCGCGGAGCGGGCAAACACCGGGGAGCTGTTTTTT. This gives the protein CASAERANTGELFF.

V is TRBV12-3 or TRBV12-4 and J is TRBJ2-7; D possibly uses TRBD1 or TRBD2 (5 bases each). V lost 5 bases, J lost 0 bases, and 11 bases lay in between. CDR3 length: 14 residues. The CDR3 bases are TGTGCCAGCAGTGGGGACGGACTCTCCTACGAGCAGTACTTC. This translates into CASSGDGLSYEQYF.